The sequence of this T cell receptor (beta chain) was determined in a study of T cells in Graves' hyperthyroidism and ophthalmopathy. Points from the study as a whole: Classification by a 13 V-J model distinguished ophthalmopathy from stable hyperthyroidism.

The CDR3 spans 17 residues. Trimming cost V 4 bases and J 0 bases, with 18 bases left between them. From RNA transcripts, TCR beta CDR3 regions were amplified. Using the HTBI primer set, a first-round RT-PCR was run on the TCR CDR3. MiXCR was run by TCRdb on the multiplex PCR reads, yielding one entry per CDR3 protein. The repertoire holds hundreds of thousands of distinct CDR3 sequences, roughly 25% seen once, with about 10% in the top ten. This clonotype was recorded a few times. Its antigen is as yet unknown. This clonotype originated in a woman aged 25 to 39 with Graves' ophthalmopathy. Sequencing was done on a sample of blood. The rearrangement links TRBV12-3 or TRBV12-4 to TRBJ1-1; maybe TRBD1 (6 bases). The CDR3 nucleotides read TGTGCCAGCAGTTCCAGCGGGGGGGCACCTATGAACACTGAAGCTTTCTTT. Encoded protein: CASSSSGGAPMNTEAFF.